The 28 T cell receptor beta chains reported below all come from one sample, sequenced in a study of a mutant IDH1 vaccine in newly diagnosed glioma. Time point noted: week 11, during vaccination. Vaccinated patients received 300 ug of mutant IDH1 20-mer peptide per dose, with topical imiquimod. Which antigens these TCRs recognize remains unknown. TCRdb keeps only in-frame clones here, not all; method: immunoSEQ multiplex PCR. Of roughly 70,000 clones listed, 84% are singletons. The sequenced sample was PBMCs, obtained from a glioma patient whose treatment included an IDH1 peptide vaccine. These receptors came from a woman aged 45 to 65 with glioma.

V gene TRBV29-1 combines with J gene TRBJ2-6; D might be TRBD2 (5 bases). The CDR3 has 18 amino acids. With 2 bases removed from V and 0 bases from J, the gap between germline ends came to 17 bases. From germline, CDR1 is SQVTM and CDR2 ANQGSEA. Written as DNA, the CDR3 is TGCAGCGTTGAATTTGTAAGAGGTGAGGGCTCTGGGGCCAACGTCCTGACTTTC. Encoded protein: CSVEFVRGEGSGANVLTF.

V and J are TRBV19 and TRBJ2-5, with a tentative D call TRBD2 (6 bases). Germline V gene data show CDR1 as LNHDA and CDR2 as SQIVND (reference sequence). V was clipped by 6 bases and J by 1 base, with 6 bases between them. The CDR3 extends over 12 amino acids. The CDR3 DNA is TGTGCCAGTAGCGGGGGCCAAGAGACCCAGTACTTC. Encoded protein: CASSGGQETQYF.

In DNA form, the CDR3 reads TGTGCCAGCAGCTCGGGTGCCTACAATGAGCAGTTCTTC. It codes for CASSSGAYNEQFF. The chain recombines TRBV7-3 with TRBJ2-1; no clear D. In germline, CDR1 is SGHTA, CDR2 FQGTGA. CDR3 length: 13 amino acids. Between the trimmed V and J ends, which lost 4 bases and 2 bases, there was a span of 6 bases. The whole variable domain, remainder taken from reference TRBV7-3 and TRBJ2-1, is GAGVSQTPSNKVTEKGKYVELRCDPISGHTALYWYRQSLGQGPEFLIYFQGTGAADDSGLPNDRFFAVRPEGSVSTLKIQRTERGDSAVYLCASSSGAYNEQFFGPGTRLTVL.

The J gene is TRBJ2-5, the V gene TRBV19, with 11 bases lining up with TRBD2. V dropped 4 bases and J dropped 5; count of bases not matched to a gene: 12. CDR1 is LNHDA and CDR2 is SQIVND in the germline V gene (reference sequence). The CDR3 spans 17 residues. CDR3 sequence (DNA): TGTGCCAGTAGTAAGGACCTAGCGGGGGGCCGTCAGGAGACCCAGTACTTC. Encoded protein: CASSKDLAGGRQETQYF. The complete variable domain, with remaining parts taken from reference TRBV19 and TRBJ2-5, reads DGGITQSPKYLFRKEGQNVTLSCEQNLNHDAMYWYRQDPGQGLRLIYYSQIVNDFQKGDIAEGYSVSREKKESFPLTVTSAQKNPTAFYLCASSKDLAGGRQETQYFGPGTRLLVL.

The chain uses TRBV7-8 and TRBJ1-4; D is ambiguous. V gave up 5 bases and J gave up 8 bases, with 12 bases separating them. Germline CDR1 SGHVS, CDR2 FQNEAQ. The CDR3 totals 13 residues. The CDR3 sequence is CASSVSPGEKLFF. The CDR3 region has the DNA TGTGCCAGCAGCGTCTCGCCGGGGGAAAAACTGTTTTTT.

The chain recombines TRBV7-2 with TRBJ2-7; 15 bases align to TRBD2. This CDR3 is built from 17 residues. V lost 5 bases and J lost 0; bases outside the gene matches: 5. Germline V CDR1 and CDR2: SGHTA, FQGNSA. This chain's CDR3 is CASSRTSGGVHSYEQYF. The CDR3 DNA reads TGTGCCAGCAGCCGGACTAGCGGGGGGGTCCACTCCTACGAGCAGTACTTC.

The CDR3 is CASFSGGVTAGGYTF. CDR3 DNA: TGTGCCAGCTTCTCCGGGGGCGTGACGGCTGGAGGCTACACCTTC. The chain recombines TRBV28 with TRBJ1-2, with D possibly TRBD1 on 6 matching bases. Trimming pared 8 bases from V and 8 bases from J, leaving 24 bases between. The CDR3 is 15 amino acids. The V gene's germline CDR1 is MDHEN and CDR2 SYDVKM.

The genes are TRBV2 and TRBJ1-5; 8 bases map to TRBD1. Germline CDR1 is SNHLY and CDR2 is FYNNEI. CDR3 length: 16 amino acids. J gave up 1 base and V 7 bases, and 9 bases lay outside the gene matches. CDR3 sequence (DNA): TGTGCCAGCACTTTACAGGGGGTTCGGAGCAATCAGCCCCAGCATTTT. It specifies CASTLQGVRSNQPQHF.

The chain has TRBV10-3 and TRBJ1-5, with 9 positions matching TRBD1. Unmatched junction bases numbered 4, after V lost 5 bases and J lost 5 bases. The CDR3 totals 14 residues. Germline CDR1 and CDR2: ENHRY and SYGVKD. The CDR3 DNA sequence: TGTGCCATCAGTCCTGACAGGGGGGATCAGCCCCAGCATTTT. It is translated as CAISPDRGDQPQHF.

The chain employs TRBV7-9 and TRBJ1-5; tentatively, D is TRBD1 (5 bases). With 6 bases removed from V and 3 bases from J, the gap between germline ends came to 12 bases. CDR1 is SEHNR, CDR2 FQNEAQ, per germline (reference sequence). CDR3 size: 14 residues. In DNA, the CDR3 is TGTGCCAGCAGTCATGGGGGAATCAATCAGCCCCAGCATTTT. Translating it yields CASSHGGINQPQHF.

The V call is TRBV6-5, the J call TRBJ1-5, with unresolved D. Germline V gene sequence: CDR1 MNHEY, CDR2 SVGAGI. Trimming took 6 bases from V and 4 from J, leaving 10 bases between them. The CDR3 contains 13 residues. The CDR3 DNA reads TGTGCCAGCAGGAGACGGGAAAATCAGCCCCAGCATTTT. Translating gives CASRRRENQPQHF.

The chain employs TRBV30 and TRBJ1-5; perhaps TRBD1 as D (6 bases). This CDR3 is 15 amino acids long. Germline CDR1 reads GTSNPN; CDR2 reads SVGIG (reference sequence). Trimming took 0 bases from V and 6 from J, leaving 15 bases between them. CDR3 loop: CAWSVLGGDGQPQHF. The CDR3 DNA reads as TGTGCCTGGAGTGTACTAGGGGGGGACGGTCAGCCCCAGCATTTT.

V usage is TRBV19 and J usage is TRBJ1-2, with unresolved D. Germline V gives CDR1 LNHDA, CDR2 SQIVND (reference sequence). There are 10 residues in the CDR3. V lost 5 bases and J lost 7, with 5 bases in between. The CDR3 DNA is TGTGCCAGTAGTTCCGTTGGCTACACCTTC. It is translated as CASSSVGYTF.

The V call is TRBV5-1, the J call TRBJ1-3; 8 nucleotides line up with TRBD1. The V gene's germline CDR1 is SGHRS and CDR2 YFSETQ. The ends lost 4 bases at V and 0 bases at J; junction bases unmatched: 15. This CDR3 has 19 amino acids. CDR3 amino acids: CASSPSGTGVTSSGNTIYF. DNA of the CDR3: TGCGCCAGCAGCCCCTCCGGGACAGGTGTGACGAGCTCTGGAAACACCATATATTTT.

The DNA for the CDR3 is TGCGCCAGCAGAGAACGGGGGGACAATGAGCAGTTCTTC. This codes for CASRERGDNEQFF. The chain is built from TRBV5-1 and TRBJ2-1, with TRBD2 matching 7 bases. The CDR3 sequence is 13 residues long. After removal of 5 bases from V and 5 bases from J, the junction contained 4 bases not matched to a gene. Germline loops: CDR1 SGHRS, CDR2 YFSETQ.

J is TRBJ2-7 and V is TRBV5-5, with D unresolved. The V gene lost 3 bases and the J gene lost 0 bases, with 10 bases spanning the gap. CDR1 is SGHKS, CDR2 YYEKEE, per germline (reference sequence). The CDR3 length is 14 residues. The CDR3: CASSSDSSSYEQYF. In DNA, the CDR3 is TGTGCCAGCAGCTCCGACTCCAGCTCCTACGAGCAGTACTTC.

The CDR3 is CASSPRTAHNEQFF. The CDR3 DNA reads TGCGCCAGCAGCCCACGGACAGCTCACAATGAGCAGTTCTTC. This chain links TRBV4-3 with TRBJ2-1, with D maybe TRBD1 (6 bases). Trimming left V 4 bases short and J 5 bases short, with 12 bases between. Germline lookup yields CDR1 LGHNA and CDR2 YSLEER. CDR3 length equals 14 residues.

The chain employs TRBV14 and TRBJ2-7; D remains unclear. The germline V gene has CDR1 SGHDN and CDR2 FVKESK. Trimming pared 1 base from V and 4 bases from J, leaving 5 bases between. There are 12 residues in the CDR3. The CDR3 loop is CASSQVRYEQYF. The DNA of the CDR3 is TGTGCCAGCAGCCAAGTCAGGTACGAGCAGTACTTC.

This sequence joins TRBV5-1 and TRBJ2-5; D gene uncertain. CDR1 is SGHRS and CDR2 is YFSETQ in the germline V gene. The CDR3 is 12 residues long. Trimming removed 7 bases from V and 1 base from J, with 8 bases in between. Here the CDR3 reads CASFLFQETQYF. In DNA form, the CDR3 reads TGCGCCAGCTTCCTATTCCAAGAGACCCAGTACTTC.

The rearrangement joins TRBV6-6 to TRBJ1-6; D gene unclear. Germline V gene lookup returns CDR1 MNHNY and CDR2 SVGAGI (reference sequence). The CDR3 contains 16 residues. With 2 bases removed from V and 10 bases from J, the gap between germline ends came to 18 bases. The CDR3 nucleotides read TGTGCCAGCAGTTACCCAAAGGGAGGCATCGGATCACCCCTCCACTTT. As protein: CASSYPKGGIGSPLHF.

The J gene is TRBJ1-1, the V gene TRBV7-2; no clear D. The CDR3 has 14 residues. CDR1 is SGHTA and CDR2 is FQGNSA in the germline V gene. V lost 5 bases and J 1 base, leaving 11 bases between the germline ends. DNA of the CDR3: TGTGCCAGCAGCCCCGGGAGTGCGAACACTGAAGCTTTCTTT. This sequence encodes CASSPGSANTEAFF.

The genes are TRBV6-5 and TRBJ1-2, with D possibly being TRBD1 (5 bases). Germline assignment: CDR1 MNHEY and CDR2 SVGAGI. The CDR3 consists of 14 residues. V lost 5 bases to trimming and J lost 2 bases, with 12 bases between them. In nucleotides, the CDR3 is TGTGCCAGCAGTCCTGGGACGGTGAACTATGGCTACACCTTC. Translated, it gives CASSPGTVNYGYTF.

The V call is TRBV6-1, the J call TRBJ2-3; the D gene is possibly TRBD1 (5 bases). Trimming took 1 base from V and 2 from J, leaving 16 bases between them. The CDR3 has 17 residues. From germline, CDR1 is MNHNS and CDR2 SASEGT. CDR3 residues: CASSEDRSQAITDTQYF. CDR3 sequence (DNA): TGTGCCAGCAGTGAAGATCGTTCACAGGCAATCACAGATACGCAGTATTTT.

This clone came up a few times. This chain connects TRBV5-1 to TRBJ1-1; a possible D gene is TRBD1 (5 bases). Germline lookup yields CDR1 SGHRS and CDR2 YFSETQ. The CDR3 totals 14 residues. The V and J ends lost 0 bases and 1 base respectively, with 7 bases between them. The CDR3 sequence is CASSLDGGNTEAFF. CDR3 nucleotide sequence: TGCGCCAGCAGCTTGGATGGGGGGAACACTGAAGCTTTCTTT.

The CDR3 protein is CSVNPSGGSGGTQYF. In nucleotides, the CDR3 is TGCAGCGTCAACCCTAGCGGGGGCTCCGGGGGGACCCAGTACTTC. The V gene is TRBV29-1, the J gene TRBJ2-5, with TRBD2 identical over 10 bases. V was clipped by 6 bases and J by 7 bases; unmatched bases: 14. This CDR3 has 15 amino acids. Germline CDR1 SQVTM, CDR2 ANQGSEA.

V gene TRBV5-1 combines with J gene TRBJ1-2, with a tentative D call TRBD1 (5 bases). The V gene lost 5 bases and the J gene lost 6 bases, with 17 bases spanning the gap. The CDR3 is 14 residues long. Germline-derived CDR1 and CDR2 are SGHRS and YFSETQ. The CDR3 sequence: CASREGTARDGYTF. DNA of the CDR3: TGCGCCAGCAGGGAGGGGACGGCGCGAGATGGCTACACCTTC.

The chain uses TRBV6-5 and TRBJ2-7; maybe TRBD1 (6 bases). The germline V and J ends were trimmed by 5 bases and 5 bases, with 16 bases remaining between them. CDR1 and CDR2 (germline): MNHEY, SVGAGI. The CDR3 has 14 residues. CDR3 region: CASSRTATEHEQYF. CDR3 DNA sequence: TGTGCCAGCAGTCGGACAGCTACTGAACACGAGCAGTACTTC.

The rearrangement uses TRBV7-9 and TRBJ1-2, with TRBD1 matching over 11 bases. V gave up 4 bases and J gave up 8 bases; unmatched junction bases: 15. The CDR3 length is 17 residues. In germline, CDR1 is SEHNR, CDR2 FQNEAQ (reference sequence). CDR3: CASSSILGGQGARGYTF. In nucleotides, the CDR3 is TGTGCCAGCAGCTCGATTTTGGGCGGACAGGGGGCGCGGGGCTACACCTTC.